The T cell receptor beta chain described here comes from a study of cytomegalovirus exposure and HLA in healthy donors. The study ran its PCR with 60 Vbeta and 13 Jbeta primers. Generated by immunoSEQ multiplex PCR, the TCRdb table keeps only in-frame clones and is missing some. The sample data list about 120,000 clones. Germline CDR1 SGHRS, CDR2 YFSETQ. The CDR3 contains 15 residues. V lost 3 bases, J lost 2 bases, and 12 bases lay in between. Sequencing was performed on PBMCs. The clonotype was recovered from a man aged 18 to 29 in good health and CMV-seronegative. The chain combines TRBV5-1 with TRBJ2-1; D is possibly TRBD2 (6 bases). CDR3 sequence reads: CASSSASAAYNEQFF. In DNA form, the CDR3 reads TGCGCCAGCAGCTCGGCTAGCGCAGCCTACAATGAGCAGTTCTTC.